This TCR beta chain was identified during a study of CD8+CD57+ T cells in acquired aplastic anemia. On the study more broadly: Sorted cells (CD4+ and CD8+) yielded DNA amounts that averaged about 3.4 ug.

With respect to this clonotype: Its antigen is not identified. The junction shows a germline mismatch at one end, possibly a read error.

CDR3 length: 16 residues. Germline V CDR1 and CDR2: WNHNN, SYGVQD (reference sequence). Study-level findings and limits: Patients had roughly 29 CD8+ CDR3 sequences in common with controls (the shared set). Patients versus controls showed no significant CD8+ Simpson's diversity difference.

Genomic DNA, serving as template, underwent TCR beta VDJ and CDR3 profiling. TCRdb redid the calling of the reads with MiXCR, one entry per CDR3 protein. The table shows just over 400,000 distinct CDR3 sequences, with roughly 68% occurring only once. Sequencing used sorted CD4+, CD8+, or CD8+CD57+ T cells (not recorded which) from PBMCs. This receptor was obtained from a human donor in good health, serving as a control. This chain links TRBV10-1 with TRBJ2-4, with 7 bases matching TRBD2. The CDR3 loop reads CASSFGRDAAKNIQHF. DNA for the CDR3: TGTGCCAGCAGTTTTGGGAGGGATGCTGCCAAAAACATTCAGCACTTC.